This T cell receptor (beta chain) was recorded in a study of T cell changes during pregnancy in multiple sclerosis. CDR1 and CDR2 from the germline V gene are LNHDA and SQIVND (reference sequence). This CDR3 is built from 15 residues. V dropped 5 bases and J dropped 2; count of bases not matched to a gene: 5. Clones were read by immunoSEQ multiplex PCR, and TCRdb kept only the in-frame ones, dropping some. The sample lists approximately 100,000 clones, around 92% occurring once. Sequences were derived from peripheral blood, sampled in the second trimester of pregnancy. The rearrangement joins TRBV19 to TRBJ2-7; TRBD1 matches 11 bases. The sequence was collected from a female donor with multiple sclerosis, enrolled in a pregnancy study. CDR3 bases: TGTGCCAGTAGTTCACCGGGACAGGGGGCCTACGAGCAGTACTTC. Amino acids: CASSSPGQGAYEQYF.